This TCR beta chain was captured by sequencing in a study of TIL therapy for anti-PD-1-resistant metastatic lung cancer. At the level of the study: Tumors had a median PD-L1 proportion score of 5% to 6.5%. Broader study findings: After infusion, TIL clonotypes partly replaced peripheral T cells and declined over months.

As to time point: pre-treatment sample, taken before nivolumab and TIL therapy. Adults with stage 4 NSCLC were enrolled in a phase I trial. Comment on this clone: The antigen is undetermined.

Sequencing used immunoSEQ v3. Sequencing depth was around 1.9 million read pairs for survey level, about 5-6.5 million for deep. Here immunoSEQ multiplex PCR was the method, and the copy in TCRdb shows in-frame clones only, minus some. In the table there are tens of thousands of clones, about 69% of which are singletons. The germline V gene has CDR1 SGHRS and CDR2 YFSETQ. The CDR3 length is 16 residues. V lost 0 bases to trimming and J lost 4 bases; unmatched junction nucleotides: 5. This specimen was blood, taken at baseline. This receptor was obtained from a person aged 25 to 79 with non-small cell lung cancer. The rearrangement links TRBV5-1 to TRBJ2-1, with 9 bases matching TRBD2. This CDR3 is CASSLGLAGRYNEQFF. DNA for the CDR3: TGCGCCAGCAGCTTGGGGCTAGCGGGACGTTACAATGAGCAGTTCTTC.